This T cell receptor beta chain is from a study of cytomegalovirus exposure and HLA in healthy donors. A multiplex PCR was run with 60 Vbeta primers and 13 Jbeta primers. Profiling relied on immunoSEQ multiplex PCR, and the TCRdb table lists in-frame clones only, not all of them. The repertoire holds about 220,000 clones, with roughly 82% as singletons. Findings and caveats of the study: When a later analysis compared HLA-associated TCR beta chains with equally common others, the HLA-associated chains turned out to be more clonally expanded and to have lower generation probabilities.

A word on this clone: Its antigen is still unknown.

The source material was PBMCs. This clonotype originated in a man aged 35 to 55 in good health and CMV-seropositive.

CDR3 sequence (DNA): TGTGCCAGCTCACCTGACAGGGGGGATTACGAGCAGTACGTC. Translation: CASSPDRGDYEQYV. The V and J genes are TRBV18 and TRBJ2-7; the match to TRBD1 covers 9 bases. The V gene's germline CDR1 is KGHSH and CDR2 LQKENI. J lost 4 bases, V lost 3 bases, and 4 bases had no gene match. The CDR3 contains 14 residues.